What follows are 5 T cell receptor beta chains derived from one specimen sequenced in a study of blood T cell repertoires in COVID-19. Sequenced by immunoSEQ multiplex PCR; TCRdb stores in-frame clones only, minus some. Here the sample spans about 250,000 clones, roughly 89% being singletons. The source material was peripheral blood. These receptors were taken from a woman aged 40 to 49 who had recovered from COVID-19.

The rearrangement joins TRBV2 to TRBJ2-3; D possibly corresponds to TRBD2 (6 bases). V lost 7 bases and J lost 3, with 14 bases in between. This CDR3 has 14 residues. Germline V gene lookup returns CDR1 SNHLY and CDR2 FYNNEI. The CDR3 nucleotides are TGTGCCAGCAAAAACCCTCGGGGGACAGATACGCAGTATTTT. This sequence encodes CASKNPRGTDTQYF.

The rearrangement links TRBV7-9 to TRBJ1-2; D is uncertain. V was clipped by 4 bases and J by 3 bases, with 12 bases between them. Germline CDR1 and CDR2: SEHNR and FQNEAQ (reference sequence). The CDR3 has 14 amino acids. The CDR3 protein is CASSSGIEDYGYTF. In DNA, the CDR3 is TGTGCCAGCAGCTCCGGTATCGAGGACTATGGCTACACCTTC.

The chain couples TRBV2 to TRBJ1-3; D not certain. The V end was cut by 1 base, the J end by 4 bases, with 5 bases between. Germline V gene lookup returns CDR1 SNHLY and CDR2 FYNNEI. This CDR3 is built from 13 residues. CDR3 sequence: CASSEETGNTIYF. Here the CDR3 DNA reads TGTGCCAGCAGTGAAGAGACAGGAAACACCATATATTTT.

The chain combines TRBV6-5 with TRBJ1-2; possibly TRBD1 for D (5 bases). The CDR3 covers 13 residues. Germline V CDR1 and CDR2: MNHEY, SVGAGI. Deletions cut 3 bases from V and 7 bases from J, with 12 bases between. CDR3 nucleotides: TGTGCCAGCAGTTATGGGGGGAGGGGTGGCTACACCTTC. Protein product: CASSYGGRGGYTF.

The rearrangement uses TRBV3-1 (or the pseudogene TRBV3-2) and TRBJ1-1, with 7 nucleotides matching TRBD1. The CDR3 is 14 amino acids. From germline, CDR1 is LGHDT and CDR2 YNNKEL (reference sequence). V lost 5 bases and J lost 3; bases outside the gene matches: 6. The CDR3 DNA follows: TGTGCCAGCAGCGGTAACACAGGGGACACTGAAGCTTTCTTT. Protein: CASSGNTGDTEAFF.